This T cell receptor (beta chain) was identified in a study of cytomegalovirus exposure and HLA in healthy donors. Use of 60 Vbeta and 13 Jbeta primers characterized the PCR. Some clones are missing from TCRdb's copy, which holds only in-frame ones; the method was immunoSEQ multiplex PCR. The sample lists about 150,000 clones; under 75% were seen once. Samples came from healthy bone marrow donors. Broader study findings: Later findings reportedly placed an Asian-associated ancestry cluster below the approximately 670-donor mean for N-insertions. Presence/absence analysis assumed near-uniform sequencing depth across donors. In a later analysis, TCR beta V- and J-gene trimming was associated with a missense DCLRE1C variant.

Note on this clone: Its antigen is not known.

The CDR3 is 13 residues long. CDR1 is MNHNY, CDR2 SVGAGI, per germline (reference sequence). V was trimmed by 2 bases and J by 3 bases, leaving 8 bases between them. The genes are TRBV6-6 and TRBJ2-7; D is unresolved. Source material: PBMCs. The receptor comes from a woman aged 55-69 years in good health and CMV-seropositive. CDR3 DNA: TGTGCCAGCAGTTACCGGGTCAACTACGAGCAGTACTTC. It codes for CASSYRVNYEQYF.